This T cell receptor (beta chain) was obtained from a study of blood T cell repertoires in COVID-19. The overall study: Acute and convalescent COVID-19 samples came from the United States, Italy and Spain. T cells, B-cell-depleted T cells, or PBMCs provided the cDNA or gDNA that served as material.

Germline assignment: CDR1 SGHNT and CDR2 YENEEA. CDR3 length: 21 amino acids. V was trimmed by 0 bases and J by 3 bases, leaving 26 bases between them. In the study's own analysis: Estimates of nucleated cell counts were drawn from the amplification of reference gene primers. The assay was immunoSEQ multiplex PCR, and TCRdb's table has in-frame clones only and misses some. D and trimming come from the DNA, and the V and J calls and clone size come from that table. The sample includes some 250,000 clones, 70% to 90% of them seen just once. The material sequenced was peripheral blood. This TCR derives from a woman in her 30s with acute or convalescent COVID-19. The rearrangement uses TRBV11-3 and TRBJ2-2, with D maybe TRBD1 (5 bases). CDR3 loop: CASSLDTPPRGLVHYTGELFF. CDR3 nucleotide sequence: TGTGCCAGCAGCTTAGATACTCCACCTAGGGGCCTGGTTCATTACACCGGGGAGCTGTTTTTT.